This T cell receptor beta chain was found in a study of control samples from healthy donors and cancer patients. V shed 3 bases and J 4 bases; nucleotides not matched to a gene: 6. Germline CDR1 and CDR2: ENHRY and SYGVKD. The CDR3 has 15 residues. Using immunoSEQ multiplex PCR, the repertoire was profiled, and TCRdb retains in-frame clones only, with some absent. The sample has about 180,000 clones; around 91% are singletons. The TCR was taken from a woman aged 45-59 years in good health. Sequencing was carried out using blood. The chain combines TRBV10-3 with TRBJ1-1; 9 positions match TRBD1. CDR3 amino acids: CAISENGQGSTEAFF. The CDR3 region has the DNA TGTGCCATCAGTGAAAACGGACAGGGGAGCACTGAAGCTTTCTTT.